This T cell receptor (beta chain) was recovered during a study of blood T cells in healthy people across ages. Primers used in a second PCR of about 7 to 12 cycles were a sample-barcoded 5' primer and a J-beta primer mix. One entry per CDR3 protein results from TCRdb running MiXCR on the 5' RACE reads. Of about 650,000 distinct CDR3 sequences listed, 32% are singletons. The CDR3 runs to 14 residues. Per the germline V gene, CDR1 is MNHEY and CDR2 is SMNVEV (reference sequence). J lost 0 bases, V lost 8 bases, and 7 bases had no gene match. Those donating, healthy Caucasian individuals from Russia, were aged about 6 to 100.

Sequencing was carried out using blood. This sequence joins TRBV27 and TRBJ2-7; 7 nucleotides agree with TRBD1. This receptor was taken from a woman at least 80 years old in good health. This CDR3 reads CASGGQESSYEQYF. The CDR3 region has the DNA TGTGCCAGCGGAGGACAGGAGAGCTCCTACGAGCAGTACTTC.